Presented here are 9 T cell receptor beta chains from one specimen sequenced in a study of blood T cell repertoires in COVID-19. Only in-frame clones appear in the TCRdb table, and some are missing; sequencing was by immunoSEQ multiplex PCR. Among some 100,000 clones listed, about 81% were seen once. Material: peripheral blood. Receptors originate from a human donor in a cohort sampled during active COVID-19.

The chain has TRBV28 and TRBJ2-5, with D tentatively TRBD1 (5 bases). The CDR3 is made up of 15 amino acids. V lost 3 bases to trimming and J lost 4 bases, with 15 bases between them. Germline V CDR1 and CDR2: MDHEN, SYDVKM. CDR3 residues: CASSFGGPQGETQYF. In DNA, the CDR3 is TGTGCCAGCAGTTTCGGCGGACCCCAGGGAGAGACCCAGTACTTC.

For the CDR3, the DNA is TGTGCCAGCTCACCACTCGGACTAGCGGGTCGCACAGATACGCAGTATTTT. This translates into CASSPLGLAGRTDTQYF. The genes are TRBV18 and TRBJ2-3; 11 bases fit TRBD2. The germline V gene has CDR1 KGHSH and CDR2 LQKENI. J gave up 1 base and V 1 base, and 4 bases lay outside the gene matches. The CDR3 has 17 residues.

The chain carries TRBV10-3 and TRBJ2-1, with D possibly TRBD2 on 6 matching bases. Trimming pared 3 bases from V and 10 bases from J, leaving 19 bases between. Germline V gives CDR1 ENHRY, CDR2 SYGVKD. The CDR3 has 15 amino acids. Here the CDR3 reads CAISDWDSRGEEQFF. CDR3 nucleotide sequence: TGTGCCATCAGTGATTGGGACTCCCGCGGGGAGGAGCAGTTCTTC.

This clone has just one count. V usage is TRBV7-9 and J usage is TRBJ1-4, with 7 bases that match TRBD1. V was clipped by 2 bases and J by 4 bases; unmatched bases: 7. Germline lookup yields CDR1 SEHNR and CDR2 FQNEAQ (reference sequence). There are 16 residues in the CDR3. The CDR3 DNA sequence: TGTGCCAGCAGCTTAAGGAGGGGGCAGGGTAATGAAAAACTGTTTTTT. Protein product: CASSLRRGQGNEKLFF.

The chain is built from TRBV9 and TRBJ2-1; 10 nucleotides match TRBD2. Germline V gene lookup returns CDR1 SGDLS and CDR2 YYNGEE. CDR3 length: 16 residues. The V gene end was trimmed by 4 bases and the J gene end by 4 bases; junction bases not matched to a gene: 8. The chain's CDR3 is CASSPIAGGGYNEQFF. The DNA of the CDR3 is TGTGCCAGCAGCCCCATAGCGGGGGGCGGATACAATGAGCAGTTCTTC.

The chain carries TRBV7-9 and TRBJ2-1, with 12 bases identical to TRBD2. The CDR3 runs 15 residues. Germline values: CDR1 SEHNR, CDR2 FQNEAQ (reference sequence). The trim removed 1 base at V and 7 bases at J, leaving 2 bases unmatched. CDR3 nucleotides: TGTGCCAGCAGCTTAGGGACTAGCGGGGATAATGAGCAGTTCTTC. Amino acids: CASSLGTSGDNEQFF. Looking up the rest from reference TRBV7-9 and TRBJ2-1 gives the full variable domain: DTGVSQNPRHKITKRGQNVTFRCDPISEHNRLYWYRQTLGQGPEFLTYFQNEAQLEKSRLLSDRFSAERPKGSFSTLEIQRTEQGDSAMYLCASSLGTSGDNEQFFGPGTRLTVL.

The chain has TRBV7-2 and TRBJ1-5, with TRBD1 as a possible D gene (5 bases). Germline assignment: CDR1 SGHTA and CDR2 FQGNSA. The V end lost 4 bases, the J end lost 8 bases, and 18 bases lay between the germline ends. The CDR3 runs to 15 residues. CDR3 sequence reads: CASSSQATPSKPQHF. The CDR3 DNA is TGTGCCAGCAGCTCACAGGCGACTCCCTCTAAGCCCCAGCATTTT.

The V gene is TRBV13, the J gene TRBJ1-4; D is possibly TRBD1 (6 bases). V dropped 3 bases and J dropped 3 bases, with 8 bases sitting between them. The germline V gene has CDR1 PRHDT and CDR2 FYEKMQ (reference sequence). The CDR3 runs to 14 residues. The CDR3 region has the DNA TGTGCCAGCAGCTTGCAGGGGTCTAATGAAAAACTGTTTTTT. This sequence encodes CASSLQGSNEKLFF.

This sequence joins TRBV18 and TRBJ1-1, with D uncertain. Trimming cost V 6 bases and J 3 bases, with 14 bases left between them. Germline values: CDR1 KGHSH, CDR2 LQKENI. The CDR3 extends over 14 amino acids. The CDR3 loop reads CASSPYLGDTEAFF. The CDR3 coding sequence is TGTGCCAGCTCCCCTTACTTGGGCGACACTGAAGCTTTCTTT.